This entry is about one TCR beta chain. What it recognizes is unknown. TCRbeta library construction was performed incorporating unique molecular identifiers. Each CDR3 protein gets one entry after TCRdb re-called the PCR reads with MiXCR. The table shows approximately 230,000 distinct CDR3 sequences, with 20% to 30% occurring only once. This record belongs to a study of T-cell reconstitution after alpha-beta-depleted transplantation in children. Study-wide findings and caveats: Expanded clones from the graft, numbering several hundred, reportedly supplied alpha-beta T cells about two months after transplant. Surviving recipient T cells and thymic progenitors accounted for the high day-60 TCRbeta diversity observed in some patients. T-cell counts and diversity at one year post-transplant came mainly from newly produced T cells.

This TCR derives from a female patient between 2 and 15 years old who had a stem cell transplant for congenital amegakaryocytic thrombocytopenia, so the T cells may come from the graft donor. The sequenced sample was PBMCs, mostly from graft donor cells, obtained 360 days after TCRalphabeta/CD19-depleted stem cell transplant.

The CDR3, as DNA: TGTGCCAGCTCACCACCTTTGCAGGGGCGTTACTCTGGAAACACCATATATTTT. It encodes CASSPPLQGRYSGNTIYF. The genes are TRBV18 and TRBJ1-3, with D tentatively TRBD1 (6 bases). With 0 bases removed from V and 0 bases from J, the gap between germline ends came to 15 bases. Germline V gene sequence: CDR1 KGHSH, CDR2 LQKENI. This CDR3 has 18 residues.